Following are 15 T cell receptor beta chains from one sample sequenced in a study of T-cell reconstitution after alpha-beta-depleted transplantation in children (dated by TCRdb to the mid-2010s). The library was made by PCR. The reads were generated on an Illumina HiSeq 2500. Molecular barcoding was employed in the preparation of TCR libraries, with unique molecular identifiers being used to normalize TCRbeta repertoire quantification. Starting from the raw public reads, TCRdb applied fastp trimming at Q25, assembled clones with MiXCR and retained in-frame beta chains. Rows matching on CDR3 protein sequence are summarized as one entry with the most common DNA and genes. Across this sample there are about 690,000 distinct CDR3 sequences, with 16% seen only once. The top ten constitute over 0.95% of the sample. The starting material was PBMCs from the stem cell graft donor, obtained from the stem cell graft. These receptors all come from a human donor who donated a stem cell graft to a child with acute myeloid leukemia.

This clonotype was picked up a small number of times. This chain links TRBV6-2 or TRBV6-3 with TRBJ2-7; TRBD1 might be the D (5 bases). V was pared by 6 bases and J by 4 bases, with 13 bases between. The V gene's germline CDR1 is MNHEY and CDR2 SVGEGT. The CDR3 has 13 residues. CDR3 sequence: CASSSQARYEQYF. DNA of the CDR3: TGTGCCAGCAGCTCACAGGCCCGTTACGAGCAGTACTTC.

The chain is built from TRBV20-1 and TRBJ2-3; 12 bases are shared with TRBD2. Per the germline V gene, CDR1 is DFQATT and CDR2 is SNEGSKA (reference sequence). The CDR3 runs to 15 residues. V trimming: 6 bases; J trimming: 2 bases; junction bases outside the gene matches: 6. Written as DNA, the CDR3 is TGCAGTGCCAGCTCTAGCGGGGGGGCCACAGATACGCAGTATTTT. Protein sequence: CSASSSGGATDTQYF.

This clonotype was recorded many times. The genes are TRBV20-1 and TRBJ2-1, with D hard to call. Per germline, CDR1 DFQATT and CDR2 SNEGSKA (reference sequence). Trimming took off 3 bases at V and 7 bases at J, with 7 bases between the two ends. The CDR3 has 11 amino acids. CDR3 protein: CSASRLNEQFF. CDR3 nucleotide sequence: TGCAGTGCTAGCAGGCTTAATGAGCAGTTCTTC.

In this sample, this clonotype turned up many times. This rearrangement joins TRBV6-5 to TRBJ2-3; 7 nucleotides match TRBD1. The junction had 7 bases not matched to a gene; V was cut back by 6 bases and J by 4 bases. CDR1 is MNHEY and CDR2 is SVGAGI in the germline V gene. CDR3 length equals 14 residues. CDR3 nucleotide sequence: TGTGCCAGCAGGTCGACAGGGTTCGCAGATACGCAGTATTTT. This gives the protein CASRSTGFADTQYF.

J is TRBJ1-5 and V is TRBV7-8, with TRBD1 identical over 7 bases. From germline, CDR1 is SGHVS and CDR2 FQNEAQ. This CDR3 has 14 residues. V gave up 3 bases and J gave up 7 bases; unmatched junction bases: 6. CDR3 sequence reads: CASSFETGKQPQHF. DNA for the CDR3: TGTGCCAGCAGCTTCGAGACAGGGAAGCAGCCCCAGCATTTT.

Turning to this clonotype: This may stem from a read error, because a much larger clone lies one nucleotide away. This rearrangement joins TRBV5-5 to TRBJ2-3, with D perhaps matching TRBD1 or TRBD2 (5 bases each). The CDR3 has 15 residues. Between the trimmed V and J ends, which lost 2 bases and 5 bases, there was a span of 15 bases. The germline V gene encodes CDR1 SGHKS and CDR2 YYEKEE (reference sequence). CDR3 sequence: CASSFLGRDGDTQYF. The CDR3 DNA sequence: TGTGCCAGCAGCTTCCTTGGCAGGGACGGAGATACGCAGTATTTT. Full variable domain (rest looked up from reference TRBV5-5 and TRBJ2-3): DAGVTQSPTHLIKTRGQQVTLRCSPISGHKSVSWYQQVLGQGPQFIFQYYEKEERGRGNFPDRFSARQFPNYSSELNVNALLLGDSALYLCASSFLGRDGDTQYFGPGTRLTVL.

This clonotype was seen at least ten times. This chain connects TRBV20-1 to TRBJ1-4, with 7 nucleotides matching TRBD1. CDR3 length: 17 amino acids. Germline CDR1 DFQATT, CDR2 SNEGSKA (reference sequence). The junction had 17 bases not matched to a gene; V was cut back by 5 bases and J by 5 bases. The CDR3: CSAPSGQEGSPNEKLFF. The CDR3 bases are TGCAGTGCTCCATCCGGACAGGAGGGTTCCCCGAATGAAAAACTGTTTTTT.

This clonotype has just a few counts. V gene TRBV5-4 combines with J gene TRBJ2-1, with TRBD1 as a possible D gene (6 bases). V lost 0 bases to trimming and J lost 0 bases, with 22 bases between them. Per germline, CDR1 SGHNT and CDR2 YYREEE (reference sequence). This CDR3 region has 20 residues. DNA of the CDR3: TGTGCCAGCAGCTTGGCGTTGTTTGTCAGGACAGTTAGCTCCTACAATGAGCAGTTCTTC. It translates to CASSLALFVRTVSSYNEQFF.

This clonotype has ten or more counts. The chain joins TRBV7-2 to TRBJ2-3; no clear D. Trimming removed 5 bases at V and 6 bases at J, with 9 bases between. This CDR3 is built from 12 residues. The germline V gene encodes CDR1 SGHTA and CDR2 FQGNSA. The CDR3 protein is CASSPRRDTQYF. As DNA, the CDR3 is TGTGCCAGCAGCCCCCGGCGGGATACGCAGTATTTT.

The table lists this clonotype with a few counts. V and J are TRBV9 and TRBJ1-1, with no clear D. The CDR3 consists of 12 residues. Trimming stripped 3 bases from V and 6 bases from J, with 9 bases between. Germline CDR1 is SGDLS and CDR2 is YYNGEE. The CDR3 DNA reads TGTGCCAGCAGCGCCCGTAGCTCTGAAGCTTTCTTT. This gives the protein CASSARSSEAFF.

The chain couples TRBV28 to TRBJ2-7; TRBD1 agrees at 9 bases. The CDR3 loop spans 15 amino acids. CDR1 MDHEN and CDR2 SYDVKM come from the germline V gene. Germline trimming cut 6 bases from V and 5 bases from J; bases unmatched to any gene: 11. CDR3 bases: TGTGCCAGCAGCCCAGGACAGGGGAGAATCCACGAGCAGTACGTC. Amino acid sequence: CASSPGQGRIHEQYV.

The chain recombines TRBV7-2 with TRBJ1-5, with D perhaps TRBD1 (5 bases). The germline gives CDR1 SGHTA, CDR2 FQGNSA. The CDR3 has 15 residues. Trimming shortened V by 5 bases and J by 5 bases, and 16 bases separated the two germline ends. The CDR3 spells CASSASGGGDQPQHF. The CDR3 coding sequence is TGTGCCAGCAGCGCATCGGGGGGAGGAGATCAGCCCCAGCATTTT.

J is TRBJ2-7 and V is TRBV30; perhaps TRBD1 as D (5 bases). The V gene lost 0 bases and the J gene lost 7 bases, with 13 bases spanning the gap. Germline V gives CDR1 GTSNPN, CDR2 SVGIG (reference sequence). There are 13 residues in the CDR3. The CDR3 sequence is CAWSVARDGEQYF. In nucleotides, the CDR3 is TGTGCCTGGAGTGTCGCCAGGGATGGGGAGCAGTACTTC.

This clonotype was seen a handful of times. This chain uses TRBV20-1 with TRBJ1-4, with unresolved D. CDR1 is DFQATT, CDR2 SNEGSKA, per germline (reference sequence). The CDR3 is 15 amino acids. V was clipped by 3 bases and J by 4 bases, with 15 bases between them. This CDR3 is CSASAKPAFNEKLFF. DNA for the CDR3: TGCAGTGCTAGCGCTAAACCAGCCTTTAATGAAAAACTGTTTTTT.

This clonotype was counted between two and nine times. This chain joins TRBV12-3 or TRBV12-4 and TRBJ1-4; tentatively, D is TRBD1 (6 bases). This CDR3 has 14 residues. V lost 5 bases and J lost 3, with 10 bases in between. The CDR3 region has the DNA TGTGCCAGCAGTCCCGGGACATCTAATGAAAAACTGTTTTTT. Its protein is CASSPGTSNEKLFF.